This T cell receptor beta chain was sequenced for a study of B cell selection in AIRE deficiency (dated 2019 in TCRdb). In terms of the full investigation: Researchers compared the TCRbeta repertoires of sorted blood CD4+ conventional T cells and regulatory T cells from AIRE-deficient patients with the corresponding repertoires from healthy controls. The TCR-sequenced cohort comprised about five AIRE-deficient APECED patients and about five healthy control donors. Broader findings and caveats from the paper: In AIRE-deficient patients, Tconv and Treg cells had TCRBV gene usage, CDR3 length and TCR diversity comparable to those in healthy donors. Among around 3,700 shared Treg TCRbeta sequences, about 31% were found to be shared only among healthy donors and approximately 9% only among patients, suggesting that Treg selection is less efficient in the absence of AIRE. Roughly 30% of the Treg TCRbeta sequences shared among healthy donors were found in patient Tconv cells, which suggests that Treg-biased clones were diverted into the Tconv compartment. Only TCRbeta chains were sequenced, and about 40% of the Treg sequences shared among healthy donors were also detected in healthy Tconv cells, possibly owing to differing TCRalpha chains. Shorter CDR3s were found in shared Treg sequences, reflecting a bias toward rearrangements containing few non-templated nucleotide insertions.

For sorting, conventional CD4 T cells were defined as CD4+CD127+ cells. The AIRE-deficient patients had APECED syndrome. Sorting of Tconv and Treg cells intended for TCRbeta sequencing was performed on a FACSAria flow cytometer. The sorted cells were collected in 5-ml round-bottom polystyrene tubes, and the dry cell pellets were frozen at -80 degrees C prior to sequencing. The immunoSEQ platform was used to sequence the TCRbeta chain. The source study handled its data this way. When conventional T cell repertoires were pooled, patients gave roughly 120,000 distinct in-frame TCRbeta sequences, while healthy donors gave just over 1.3x10^5. Treg TCRbeta sequences shared by two or more individuals were defined as public, and these public Treg TCRbeta sequences were subsequently searched for in Tconv repertoires. Differences between groups were assessed using Mann-Whitney U tests with Bonferroni-Dunn correction in GraphPad Prism 7.03. Imported from immuneACCESS, the table was reduced by TCRdb to in-frame sequences with V and J called. These copies leave out some clones; in studies compared against another copy, an unresolved V gene accounts for under half, and the cause of the remainder is not known. The V and J calls and clone size are taken from that table; D and trimming were inferred from the DNA. Within this sample are under 30,000 clones, with just under 97% of them counted one time only. Less than 0.25% of the sample rests with the top ten.

This clone occurred once. This clone's antigen is unknown. No base quality information exists; no much larger clone differs at one position. Trimming removed 3 bases from V and 11 bases from J, leaving 7 bases between the germline ends. CDR3 length: 11 amino acids, cysteine to phenylalanine. CDR3 DNA is the only sequence kept; it has 33 bases, read in frame from the first base. The CDR1 and CDR2 encoded by the germline V gene are SGHTA and FQGNSA. The chain was built from TRBV7-2 and TRBJ2-2, with the D gene call left open. The source material was conventional CD4+ T cells sorted from PBMCs. The sequence was collected from a human donor with AIRE deficiency. The DNA sequence is given as TGTGCCAGCAGCTTCAACGGAGAGCTGTTTTTT. Translated, it reads CASSFNGELFF.